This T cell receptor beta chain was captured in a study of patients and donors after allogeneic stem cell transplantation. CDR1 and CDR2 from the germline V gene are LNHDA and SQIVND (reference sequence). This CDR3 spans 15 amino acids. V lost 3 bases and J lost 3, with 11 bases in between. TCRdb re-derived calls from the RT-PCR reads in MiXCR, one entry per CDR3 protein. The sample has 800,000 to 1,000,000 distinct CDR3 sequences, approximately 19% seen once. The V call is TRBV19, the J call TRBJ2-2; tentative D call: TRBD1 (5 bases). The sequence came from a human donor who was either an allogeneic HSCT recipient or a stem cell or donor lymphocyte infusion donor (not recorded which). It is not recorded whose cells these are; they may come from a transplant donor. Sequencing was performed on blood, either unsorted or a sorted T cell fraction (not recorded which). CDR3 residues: CASSISPGYTGELFF. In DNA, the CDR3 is TGTGCCAGTAGTATCTCTCCAGGGTACACCGGGGAGCTGTTTTTT.